This T cell receptor (beta chain) was sequenced in a study of vaccination effects on CD4 cells after COVID-19. Before sequencing, viral peptide pools were used by the ViraFEST assay to expand antigen-specific CD4+ T cells. Upon completion of 10 to 11 days in culture, CD4+ T cells were isolated. All study participants received two doses of BNT162b2 or mRNA-1273 vaccine. TCRdb's table, derived via immunoSEQ multiplex PCR, lists solely in-frame clones and lacks some. The sample has some 17,000 clones, approximately 70% seen once; the top ten hold 9%. V was shortened by 5 bases and J by 0 bases, with 11 bases between the two germline ends. CDR1 is SQVTM, CDR2 ANQGSEA, per germline. The CDR3 length is 13 residues. Details on this clone: Its antigen is still unknown.

The sequencing here drew on CD4+ T cells from PBMCs cultured with SARS-CoV-2 spike peptides, taken after COVID-19 vaccination. The TCR was taken from a human donor who received a COVID-19 vaccine. This chain connects TRBV29-1 to TRBJ2-7; no clear D. In nucleotides, the CDR3 is TGCAGCGTTTTCGTCTCCAACTCCTACGAGCAGTACTTC. Amino acid sequence: CSVFVSNSYEQYF.